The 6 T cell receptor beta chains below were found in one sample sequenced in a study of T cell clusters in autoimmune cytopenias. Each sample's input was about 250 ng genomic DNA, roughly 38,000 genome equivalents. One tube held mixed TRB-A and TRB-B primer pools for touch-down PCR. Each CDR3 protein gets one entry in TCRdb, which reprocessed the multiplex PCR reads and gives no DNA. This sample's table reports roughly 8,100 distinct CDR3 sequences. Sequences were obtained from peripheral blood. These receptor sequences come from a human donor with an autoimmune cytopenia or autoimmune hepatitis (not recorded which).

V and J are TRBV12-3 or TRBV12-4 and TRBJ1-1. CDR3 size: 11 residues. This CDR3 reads CASSFFAEAFF.

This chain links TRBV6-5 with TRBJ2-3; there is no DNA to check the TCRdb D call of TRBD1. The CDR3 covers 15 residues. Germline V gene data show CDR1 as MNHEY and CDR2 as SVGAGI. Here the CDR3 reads CASSYSRGASDTQYF.

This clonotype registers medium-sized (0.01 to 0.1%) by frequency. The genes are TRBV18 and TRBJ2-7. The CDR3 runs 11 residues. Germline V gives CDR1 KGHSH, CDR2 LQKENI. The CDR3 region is CASSPNYEQYF. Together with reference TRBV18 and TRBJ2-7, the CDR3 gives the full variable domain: NAGVMQNPRHLVRRRGQEARLRCSPMKGHSHVYWYRQLPEEGLKFMVYLQKENIIDESGMPKERFSAEFPKEGPSILRIQQVVRGDSAAYFCASSPNYEQYFGPGTRLTVT.

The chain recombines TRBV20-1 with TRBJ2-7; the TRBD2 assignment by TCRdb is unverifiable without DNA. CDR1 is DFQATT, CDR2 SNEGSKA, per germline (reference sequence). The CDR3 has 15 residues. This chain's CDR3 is CSARVPVLAAYEQYF.

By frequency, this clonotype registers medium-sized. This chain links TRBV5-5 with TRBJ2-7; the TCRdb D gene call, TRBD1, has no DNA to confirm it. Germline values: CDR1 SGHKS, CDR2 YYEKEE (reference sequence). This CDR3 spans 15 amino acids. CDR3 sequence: CASSLSPGMSYEQYF.

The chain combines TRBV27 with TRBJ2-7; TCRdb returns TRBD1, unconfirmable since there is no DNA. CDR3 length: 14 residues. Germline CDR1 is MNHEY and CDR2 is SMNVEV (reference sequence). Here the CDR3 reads CASSFGTGGYEQYF.